Following are 13 T cell receptor beta chains from one sample sequenced in a study of memory CD4+ T cells and cytomegalovirus serostatus (dated by TCRdb to the late 2010s). The library was prepared using the immunoSEQ multiplex PCR assay. Here the immuneACCESS table is served through TCRdb, limited to in-frame sequences with V and J called. Missing clones are a known gap in these copies; in checked studies unresolved V genes cover under half, and the rest lacks a known reason. The sample table contains 45,000 or so clones; only one count was recorded for roughly 83% of them. About 1.1% of the sample rests with the top ten. A FACSAria II was used to sort memory CD4+ T cells, defined as single viable CD3+CD4+CD8-CD45RO+ cells. Sequenced material: memory CD4+ T cells from blood. These receptor sequences come from an adult in good health and CMV-seronegative.

This clone occurred a few times. The chain links TRBV5-1 to TRBJ2-5, with TRBD1 matching over 9 bases. CDR1 and CDR2 (germline): SGHRS, YFSETQ. Trimming cost V 4 bases and J 4 bases; bases outside gene matches: 14. This CDR3 has 17 amino acids. CDR3 bases: TGCGCCAGCAGCCCTGGACTCGGGACAGGGCGGGTAGAGACCCAGTACTTC. It encodes CASSPGLGTGRVETQYF.

There are a few counts of this clone. This rearrangement joins TRBV6-4 to TRBJ1-2; 7 bases fit TRBD1. J was trimmed by 4 bases and V by 5 bases; bases with no gene match: 10. This CDR3 contains 15 residues. From germline, CDR1 is MRHNA and CDR2 SNTAGT. CDR3: CASSRTGEFGYGYTF. In nucleotides, the CDR3 is TGTGCCAGCAGTCGTACAGGGGAATTTGGCTATGGCTACACCTTC.

The V gene is TRBV5-1, the J gene TRBJ2-3, with 11 nucleotides matching TRBD2. V shed 3 bases, J shed 6 bases, and the junction held 3 bases outside the gene matches. Germline values: CDR1 SGHRS, CDR2 YFSETQ. The CDR3 is 14 residues long. The CDR3 is CASSSSGGRDTQYF. The CDR3 region has the DNA TGCGCCAGCAGCTCTAGCGGGGGGCGGGATACGCAGTATTTT.

The V gene is TRBV30, the J gene TRBJ1-2; D unclear. This CDR3 region has 13 residues. Looked up from germline, CDR1 is GTSNPN and CDR2 is SVGIG (reference sequence). The germline V and J ends were trimmed by 2 bases and 2 bases, with 9 bases remaining between them. CDR3 bases: TGTGCCTGGAGTAAGGGAAAAAACTATGGCTACACCTTC. As protein: CAWSKGKNYGYTF.

The rearrangement links TRBV6-5 to TRBJ1-5; 8 nucleotides agree with TRBD1. The V gene end was trimmed by 8 bases and the J gene end by 6 bases; junction bases not matched to a gene: 6. Germline CDR1 MNHEY, CDR2 SVGAGI. This CDR3 has 13 residues. The CDR3 loop reads CASGGQGSQPQHF. CDR3 coding DNA: TGTGCCAGCGGAGGACAGGGCAGTCAGCCCCAGCATTTT.

The V call is TRBV5-8, the J call TRBJ2-7, with D possibly matching TRBD2 (6 bases). The V gene lost 1 base and the J gene lost 7 bases, with 12 bases spanning the gap. The CDR3 is 13 residues long. Germline values: CDR1 SGHTS, CDR2 YDEGEE. The DNA of the CDR3 is TGTGCCAGCAGCTTGAGGGCCGCGGGGGAGCAGTACTTC. Its translation: CASSLRAAGEQYF.

The chain links TRBV27 to TRBJ2-3; TRBD2 matches at 8 bases. This CDR3 is built from 14 residues. CDR1 MNHEY and CDR2 SMNVEV come from the germline V gene (reference sequence). J was trimmed by 6 bases and V by 6 bases; bases with no gene match: 8. The CDR3 DNA reads TGTGCCAGCAGAGGCCGGGAGGGCCTCGATACGCAGTATTTT. It encodes CASRGREGLDTQYF.

The chain recombines TRBV6-6 with TRBJ2-7; TRBD1 is a possible D gene (5 bases). The CDR3 has 14 amino acids. Germline V lookup: CDR1 MNHNY, CDR2 SVGAGI (reference sequence). Trimming cost V 0 bases and J 2 bases, with 8 bases left between them. CDR3 in DNA: TGTGCCAGCAGTTACTCGGGGCAGACCTACGAGCAGTACTTC. Translation gives CASSYSGQTYEQYF.

The V gene is TRBV10-1, the J gene TRBJ1-4; D perhaps matches TRBD1 (6 bases). V shed 6 bases and J shed 7 bases, with 21 bases lying between them. This CDR3 region has 16 residues. Germline CDR1 reads WNHNN; CDR2 reads SYGVQD (reference sequence). The CDR3 protein is CASSRAKGGTGEKLFF. For the CDR3, the DNA is TGCGCCAGCAGCCGTGCGAAGGGGGGCACGGGTGAAAAACTGTTTTTT.

The chain is built from TRBV5-3 and TRBJ2-5, with 11 bases identical to TRBD2. TRBV5-3 is an open reading frame whose function is uncertain. The CDR3 spans 16 residues. Trimming at V came to 0 bases and at J to 4 bases, leaving 5 bases not matched to a gene. In DNA, the CDR3 is TGTGCCAGAAGCTTGGAACTAGCGGGAGTTGTAGAGACCCAGTACTTC. Its translation: CARSLELAGVVETQYF.

V and J are TRBV7-2 and TRBJ2-1, with 9 positions matching TRBD1. Germline V gives CDR1 SGHTA, CDR2 FQGNSA. CDR3 size: 16 residues. Unmatched junction bases numbered 11, after V lost 5 bases and J lost 6 bases. CDR3 DNA: TGTGCCAGCAGCCCACAGACAGGGGGGCCGGCCAATGAGCAGTTCTTC. It yields the protein CASSPQTGGPANEQFF.

The chain has TRBV19 and TRBJ1-1; TRBD1 is a possible D gene (5 bases). Germline V gene data show CDR1 as LNHDA and CDR2 as SQIVND (reference sequence). V lost 5 bases and J lost 4, with 11 bases in between. The CDR3 runs to 13 residues. CDR3 protein: CASSSSGGTEAFF. The CDR3 nucleotides read TGTGCCAGTAGTTCTTCGGGGGGCACTGAAGCTTTCTTT.

The chain recombines TRBV9 with TRBJ2-7; D is possibly TRBD1 or TRBD2 (5 bases each). The germline gives CDR1 SGDLS, CDR2 YYNGEE. Trimming took off 0 bases at V and 0 bases at J, with 10 bases between the two ends. This CDR3 has 15 residues. CDR3 bases: TGTGCCAGCAGCGTAGCCGGGGCCGGCTCCTACGAGCAGTACTTC. This codes for CASSVAGAGSYEQYF.